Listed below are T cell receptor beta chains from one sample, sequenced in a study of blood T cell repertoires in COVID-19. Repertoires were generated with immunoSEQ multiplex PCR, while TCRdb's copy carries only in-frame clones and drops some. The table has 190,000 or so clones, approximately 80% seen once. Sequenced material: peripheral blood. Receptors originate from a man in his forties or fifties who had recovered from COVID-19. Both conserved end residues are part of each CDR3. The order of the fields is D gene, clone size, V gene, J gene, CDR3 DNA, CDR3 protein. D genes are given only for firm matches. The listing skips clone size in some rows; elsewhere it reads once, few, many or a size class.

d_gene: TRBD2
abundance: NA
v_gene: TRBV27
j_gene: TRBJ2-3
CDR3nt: TGTGCCAGCAGTTCGAGCATAGCGGGAGGGGGCACGCAGTATTTT
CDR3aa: CASSSSIAGGGTQYF

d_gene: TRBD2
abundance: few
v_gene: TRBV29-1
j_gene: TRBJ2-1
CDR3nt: TGCAGCGTTGAAGAAATACCCGGGACTAGCGGGAGAGGGTCCTACAATGAGCAGTTCTTC
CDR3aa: CSVEEIPGTSGRGSYNEQFF

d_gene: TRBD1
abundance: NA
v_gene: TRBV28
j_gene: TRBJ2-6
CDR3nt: TGTGCCAGCAGTTTAATCGGACAGGGGGCTGTTGGGGCCAACGTCCTGACTTTC
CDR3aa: CASSLIGQGAVGANVLTF

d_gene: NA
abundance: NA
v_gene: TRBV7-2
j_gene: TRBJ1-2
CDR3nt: TGTGCCAGCAGCTTTTTGGGCGGGGGCGGAATCGGGTATGGCTACACCTTC
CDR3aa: CASSFLGGGGIGYGYTF

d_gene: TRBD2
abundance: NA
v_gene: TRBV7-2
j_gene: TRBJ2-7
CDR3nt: TGTGCCAGCAGCTCCCGACTAGCGGGAACGTCCTACGAGCAGTACTTC
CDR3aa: CASSSRLAGTSYEQYF

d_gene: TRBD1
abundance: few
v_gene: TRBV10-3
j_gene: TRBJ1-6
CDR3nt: TGTGCCTCTGGAGGACAGGGCTTTTTTTCACCCCTCCACTTT
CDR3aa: CASGGQGFFSPLHF

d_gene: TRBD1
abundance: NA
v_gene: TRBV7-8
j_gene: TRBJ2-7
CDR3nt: TGTGCCAGCAGCTACCGTTCGGGGGACAGGGTCTACGAGCAGTACTTC
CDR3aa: CASSYRSGDRVYEQYF

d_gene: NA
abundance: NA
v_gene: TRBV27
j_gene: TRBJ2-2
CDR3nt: TGTGCCAGCAGTTTCATAGTCGCCGGGGAGCTGTTTTTT
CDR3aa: CASSFIVAGELFF

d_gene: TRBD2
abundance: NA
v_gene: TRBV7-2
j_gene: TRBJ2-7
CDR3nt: TGTGCCAGCAGCTTAGGCCGGGAGGTGAGCTACGAGCAGTACTTC
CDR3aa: CASSLGREVSYEQYF

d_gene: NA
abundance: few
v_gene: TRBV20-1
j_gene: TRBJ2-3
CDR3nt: TGCAGTGCTGGTGACGGGAGCCCAGATACGCAGTATTTT
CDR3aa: CSAGDGSPDTQYF

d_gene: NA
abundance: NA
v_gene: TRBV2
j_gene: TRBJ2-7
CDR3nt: TGTGCCAGCAGTGACGGGCTAGCTAGTGAGCAGTACTTC
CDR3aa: CASSDGLASEQYF

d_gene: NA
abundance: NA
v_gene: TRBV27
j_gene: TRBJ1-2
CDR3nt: TGTGCCAGCAGTTTCATCAACGACAGGAGCATCTATGGCTACACCTTC
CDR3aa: CASSFINDRSIYGYTF

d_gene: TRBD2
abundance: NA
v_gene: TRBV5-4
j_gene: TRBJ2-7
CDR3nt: TGTGCCAGCAGCACAACTAGCGGGAGCATTCTCGAGCAGTACTTC
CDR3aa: CASSTTSGSILEQYF

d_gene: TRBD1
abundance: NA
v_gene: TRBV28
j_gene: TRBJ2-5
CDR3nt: TGTGCCAGCAGTATACGACAGGGCCTACAAGAGACCCAGTACTTC
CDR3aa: CASSIRQGLQETQYF

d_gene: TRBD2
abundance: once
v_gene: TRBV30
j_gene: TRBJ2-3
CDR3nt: TGTGCCTGCGACGGGGACACTAGCGGCCCCACAGATACGCAGTATTTT
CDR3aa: CACDGDTSGPTDTQYF

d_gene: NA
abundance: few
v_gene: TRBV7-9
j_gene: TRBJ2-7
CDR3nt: TGTGCCAGCAGCTTATCGGGGGGCGGCGAGCAGTACTTC
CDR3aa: CASSLSGGGEQYF

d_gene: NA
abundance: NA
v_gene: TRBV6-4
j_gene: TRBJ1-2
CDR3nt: TGTGCCAGCAGTGCCACAGGGTTGTCTGATGGCTACACCTTC
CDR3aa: CASSATGLSDGYTF

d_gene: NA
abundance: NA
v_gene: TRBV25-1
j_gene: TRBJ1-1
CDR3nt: TGTGCCAGCATTAATCACCAGGGAACTGAAGCTTTCTTT
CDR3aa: CASINHQGTEAFF

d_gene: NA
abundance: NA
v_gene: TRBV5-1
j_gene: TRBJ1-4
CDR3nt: TGCGCCAGCAGCGCCCGACAGTTTCAGGCCGCAACTAATGAAAAACTGTTTTTT
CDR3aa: CASSARQFQAATNEKLFF

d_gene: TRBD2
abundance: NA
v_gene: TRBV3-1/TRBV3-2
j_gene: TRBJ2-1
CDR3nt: TGTGCCAGCAGCCGGGGGGGTGGCTACAATGAGCAGTTCTTC
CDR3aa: CASSRGGGYNEQFF

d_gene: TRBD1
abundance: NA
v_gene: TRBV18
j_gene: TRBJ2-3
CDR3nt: TGTGCCAGCTCACCAGATACAGGGGGCGCCGATACGCAGTATTTT
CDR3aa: CASSPDTGGADTQYF

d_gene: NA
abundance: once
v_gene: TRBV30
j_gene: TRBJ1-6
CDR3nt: TGTGCCTGGAGAGGGACACACTATTCACCCCTCCACTTT
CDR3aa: CAWRGTHYSPLHF